Below, 15 T cell receptor beta chains from the same sample are listed, as sequenced in a study of prognosis after radiotherapy for stage I lung cancer. From genomic DNA, two-round multiplex PCR was used to amplify TCR beta CDR3. First-round PCR amplification was performed with primers specific to each TRBV and TRBJ gene. TCRdb ran MiXCR on the multiplex PCR reads and lists one entry per CDR3 protein. Of fewer than 20,000 distinct CDR3 sequences listed, about 40% are singletons. Specimen: PBMCs, collected before or after stereotactic body radiation therapy (not recorded which). These TCRs come from a donor aged 50 or older with non-small cell lung cancer.

A note on this clonotype: A read error is likely here: a far larger clone is one base away. The V call is TRBV6-2 or TRBV6-3, the J call TRBJ2-2, with D perhaps TRBD1 (5 bases). Looked up from germline, CDR1 is MNHEY and CDR2 is SVGEGT. The V end was cut by 7 bases, the J end by 3 bases, with 9 bases between. This CDR3 contains 13 residues. CDR3: CASMTEYTGELFF. The CDR3 region has the DNA TGTGCCAGCATGACAGAATACACCGGGGAGCTGTTTTTT.

Comment on this clonotype: This likely came from a read error, as a far larger clone is one base away. The chain combines TRBV6-1 with TRBJ2-3, with D possibly being TRBD2 (5 bases). The V end lost 4 bases, the J end lost 2 bases, and 13 bases lay between the germline ends. Per the germline V gene, CDR1 is MNHNS and CDR2 is SASEGT. This CDR3 has 15 amino acids. The CDR3 DNA sequence: TGTGCCAGCAGTGCTTGGGGAGATGTCACAGATACGCAGTATTTT. As protein: CASSAWGDVTDTQYF.

The gene calls are TRBV30 and TRBJ1-2, with no clear D. Trimming took off 0 bases at V and 4 bases at J, with 3 bases between the two ends. Germline CDR1 and CDR2: GTSNPN and SVGIG (reference sequence). The length of the CDR3 is 11 residues. The CDR3 sequence: CAWSVAYGYTF. As DNA, the CDR3 is TGTGCCTGGAGTGTAGCCTATGGCTACACCTTC.

For this clonotype: Compared with germline, one end of the junction differs, possibly owing to a read error. CDR3 DNA sequence: TGTGCCAGCAGCTCAGGGTACAGAACAACTAATGAAAAACTTTTTTTT. Translating it yields CASSSGYRTTNEKLFF. The chain employs TRBV7-9 and TRBJ1-4; D might be TRBD1 (5 bases). The germline CDR1 and CDR2 sequences are SEHNR and FQNEAQ (reference sequence). This CDR3 has 16 residues.

In the case of this clonotype: It differs at one base from a far larger clone, so likely a read error. V is TRBV6-4 and J is TRBJ2-7; D call uncertain. Germline assignment: CDR1 MRHNA and CDR2 SNTAGT. The CDR3 totals 13 residues. CDR3: CASRPDTSYEHYF. The CDR3, as DNA: TGTGCCAGCAGACCCGACACCTCTTACGAGCATTACTTC.

This clonotype was counted ten times or more. This chain connects TRBV6-4 to TRBJ2-1, with 15 bases identical to TRBD2. The germline gives CDR1 MRHNA, CDR2 SNTAGT. The CDR3 spans 21 residues. The J segment lost 6 bases and the V segment lost 0 bases, leaving 15 bases of the junction unmatched. DNA of the CDR3: TGTGCCAGCAGTGACTCGTACCTACCGGGACTAGCGGGAGGAGGCGGCAATGAGCAGTTCTTC. As protein: CASSDSYLPGLAGGGGNEQFF.

This clonotype was picked up many times. This sequence joins TRBV13 and TRBJ2-7, with 7 bases lining up with TRBD1. Germline CDR1 and CDR2: PRHDT and FYEKMQ (reference sequence). Trimming took 5 bases from V and 2 from J; bases not matched to a gene: 6. There are 14 residues in the CDR3. CDR3 in amino acids: CASSGDDRAYEQYF. In nucleotides, the CDR3 is TGTGCCAGCAGCGGCGACGACAGGGCCTACGAGCAGTACTTC.

Ten or more counts support this clonotype. The chain carries TRBV5-1 and TRBJ2-5, with TRBD1 identical over 7 bases. After removal of 2 bases from V and 1 base from J, the junction contained 5 bases not matched to a gene. CDR3 length equals 15 residues. In germline, CDR1 is SGHRS, CDR2 YFSETQ. DNA for the CDR3: TGCGCCAGCAGCTTCCTGACAGGGATCCAAGAGACCCAGTACTTC. It yields the protein CASSFLTGIQETQYF.

This clonotype occurred many times. This chain links TRBV24-1 with TRBJ2-5; 12 nucleotides line up with TRBD1. V was pared by 4 bases and J by 4 bases, with 6 bases of the junction left unmatched. Germline V gene lookup returns CDR1 KGHDR and CDR2 SFDVKD. The CDR3 extends over 16 amino acids. This CDR3 is CATSDPGTGGLETQYF. CDR3 nucleotides: TGTGCCACCAGTGACCCGGGGACAGGGGGCTTAGAGACCCAGTACTTC.

This clonotype was detected ten times or more. The chain carries TRBV5-4 and TRBJ2-2; 14 bases line up with TRBD2. This CDR3 spans 17 amino acids. CDR1 is SGHNT, CDR2 YYREEE, per germline (reference sequence). Trimming at V came to 4 bases and at J to 4 bases, leaving 6 bases not matched to a gene. The DNA of the CDR3 is TGTGCCAGCAGCCGACTAGCGGGAGGGCCCGGCACCGGGGAGCTGTTTTTT. Its protein is CASSRLAGGPGTGELFF. Together with reference TRBV5-4 and TRBJ2-2, the CDR3 gives the full variable domain: ETGVTQSPTHLIKTRGQQVTLRCSSQSGHNTVSWYQQALGQGPQFIFQYYREEENGRGNFPPRFSGLQFPNYSSELNVNALELDDSALYLCASSRLAGGPGTGELFFGEGSRLTVL.

As for this clonotype: An end of the junction differs from the germline gene, which may be a read error. The chain is built from TRBV2 and TRBJ2-7, with D perhaps given as TRBD1 or TRBD2 (5 bases each). The CDR3 runs to 15 residues. In germline, CDR1 is SNHLY, CDR2 FYNNEI. CDR3 nucleotides: TGTGCTAGCAGGGACCGGGAAGCGACGACCTACGAGCAGTACTTC. Translated: CASRDREATTYEQYF.

In its sample, this clonotype was seen many times. The rearrangement links TRBV19 to TRBJ2-1; 7 bases fit TRBD2. The CDR3 sequence is 11 residues long. The ends lost 5 bases at V and 9 bases at J; junction bases unmatched: 1. Per the germline V gene, CDR1 is LNHDA and CDR2 is SQIVND (reference sequence). DNA of the CDR3: TGTGCCAGTAGTTCGGGAGGTGAGCAGTTCTTC. Translation: CASSSGGEQFF. The variable domain in full, with the rest retrieved from reference TRBV19 and TRBJ2-1, is DGGITQSPKYLFRKEGQNVTLSCEQNLNHDAMYWYRQDPGQGLRLIYYSQIVNDFQKGDIAEGYSVSREKKESFPLTVTSAQKNPTAFYLCASSSGGEQFFGPGTRLTVL.

This clonotype came up many times. The chain couples TRBV6-2 or TRBV6-3 to TRBJ2-1, with TRBD2 matching 9 bases. The CDR3 has 14 amino acids. The trim removed 6 bases at V and 4 bases at J, leaving 4 bases unmatched. Germline lookup yields CDR1 MNHEY and CDR2 SVGEGT. CDR3: CASSPAGGYNEQFF. The CDR3 nucleotides are TGTGCCAGCAGCCCGGCGGGGGGGTACAATGAGCAGTTCTTC.

This clonotype is labeled as medium-sized. This sequence joins TRBV5-1 and TRBJ2-2, with D perhaps TRBD2 (6 bases). The CDR3 runs 15 residues. From germline, CDR1 is SGHRS and CDR2 YFSETQ. Trimming removed 8 bases at V and 4 bases at J, with 18 bases between. CDR3 in amino acids: CASEGYGTPTGELFF. DNA for the CDR3: TGCGCCAGTGAAGGGTACGGGACTCCCACCGGGGAGCTGTTTTTT.

V is TRBV5-1 and J is TRBJ2-2; tentatively, D is TRBD1 (6 bases). The CDR3 length is 16 residues. V was trimmed by 4 bases and J by 3 bases, leaving 16 bases between them. CDR1 SGHRS and CDR2 YFSETQ come from the germline V gene. The CDR3 here is CASSPQGSIDTGELFF. The CDR3 nucleotides are TGCGCCAGCAGCCCCCAGGGGAGTATCGACACCGGGGAGCTGTTTTTT.